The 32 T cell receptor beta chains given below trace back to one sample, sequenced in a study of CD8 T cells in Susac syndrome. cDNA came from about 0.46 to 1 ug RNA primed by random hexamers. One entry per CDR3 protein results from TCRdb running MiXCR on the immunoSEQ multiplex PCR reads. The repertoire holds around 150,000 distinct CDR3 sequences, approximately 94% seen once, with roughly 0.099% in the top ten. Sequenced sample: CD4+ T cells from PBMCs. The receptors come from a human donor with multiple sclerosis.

The CDR3 sequence is CASSQLAGGGYEQYF. The DNA of the CDR3 is TGTGCCAGCAGCCAACTAGCGGGAGGCGGCTACGAGCAGTACTTC. The chain couples TRBV14 to TRBJ2-7; TRBD2 agrees at 11 bases. J lost 3 bases, V lost 2 bases, and 3 bases had no gene match. From germline, CDR1 is SGHDN and CDR2 FVKESK. This CDR3 is 15 amino acids long.

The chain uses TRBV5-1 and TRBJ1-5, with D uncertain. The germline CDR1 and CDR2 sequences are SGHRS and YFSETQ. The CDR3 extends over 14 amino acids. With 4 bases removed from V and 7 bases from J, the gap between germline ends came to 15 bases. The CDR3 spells CASSLRPGGQPQHF. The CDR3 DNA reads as TGCGCCAGCAGCCTTAGACCCGGCGGCCAGCCCCAGCATTTT.

The CDR3 bases are TGTGCCATCAGAGGGGGGCTGAATCAGCCCCAGCATTTT. This encodes CAIRGGLNQPQHF. V is TRBV10-3 and J is TRBJ1-5; possible D gene TRBD1, 6 bases. The CDR3 runs 13 residues. Per the germline V gene, CDR1 is ENHRY and CDR2 is SYGVKD. Trimming took off 6 bases at V and 4 bases at J, with 10 bases between the two ends.

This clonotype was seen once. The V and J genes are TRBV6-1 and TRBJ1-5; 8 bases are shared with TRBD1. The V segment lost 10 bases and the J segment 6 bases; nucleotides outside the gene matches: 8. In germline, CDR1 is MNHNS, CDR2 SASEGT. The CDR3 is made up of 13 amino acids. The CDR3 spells CAITDRGIQPQHF. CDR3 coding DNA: TGTGCCATTACAGACAGGGGTATTCAGCCCCAGCATTTT.

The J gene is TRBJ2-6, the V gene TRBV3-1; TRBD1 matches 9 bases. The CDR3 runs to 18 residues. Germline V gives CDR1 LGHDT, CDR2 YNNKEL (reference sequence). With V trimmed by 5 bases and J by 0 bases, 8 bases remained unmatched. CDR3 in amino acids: CASSTQGAHSSGANVLTF. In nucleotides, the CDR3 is TGTGCCAGCAGCACACAGGGGGCCCATTCCTCTGGGGCCAACGTCCTGACTTTC.

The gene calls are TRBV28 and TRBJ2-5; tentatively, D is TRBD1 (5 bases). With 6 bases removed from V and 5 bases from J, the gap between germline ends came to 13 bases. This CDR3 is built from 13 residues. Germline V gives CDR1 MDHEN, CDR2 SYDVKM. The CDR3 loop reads CASSARARETQYF. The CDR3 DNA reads TGTGCCAGCAGCGCCAGGGCCAGGGAGACCCAGTACTTC.

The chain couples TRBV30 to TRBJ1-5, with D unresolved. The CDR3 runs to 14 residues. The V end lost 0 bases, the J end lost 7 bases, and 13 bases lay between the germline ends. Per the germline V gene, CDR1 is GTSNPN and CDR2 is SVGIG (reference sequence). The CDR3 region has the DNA TGTGCCTGGAGTGTACGAGGGTACGGACAGCCCCAGCATTTT. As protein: CAWSVRGYGQPQHF.

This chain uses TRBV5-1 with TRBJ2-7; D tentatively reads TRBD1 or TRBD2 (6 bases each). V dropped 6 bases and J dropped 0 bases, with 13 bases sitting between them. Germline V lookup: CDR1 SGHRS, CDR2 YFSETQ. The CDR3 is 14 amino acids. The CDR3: CASKGEEASYEQYF. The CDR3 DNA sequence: TGCGCCAGCAAGGGGGAGGAAGCCTCCTACGAGCAGTACTTC.

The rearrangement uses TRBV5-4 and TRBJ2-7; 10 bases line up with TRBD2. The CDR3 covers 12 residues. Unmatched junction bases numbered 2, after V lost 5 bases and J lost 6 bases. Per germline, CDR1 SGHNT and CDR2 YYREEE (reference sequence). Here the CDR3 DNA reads TGTGCCAGCAGACGGACTAGCGGCGAGCAGTACTTC. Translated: CASRRTSGEQYF.

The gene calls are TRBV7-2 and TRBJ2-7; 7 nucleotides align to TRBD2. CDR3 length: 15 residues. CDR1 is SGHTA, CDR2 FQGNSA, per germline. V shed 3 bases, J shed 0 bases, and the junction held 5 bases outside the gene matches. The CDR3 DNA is TGTGCCAGCAGCTTCGCTCTAGCGGCCTCCTACGAGCAGTACTTC. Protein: CASSFALAASYEQYF.

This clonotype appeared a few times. The CDR3 loop is CASSFTGSTHEQYF. DNA of the CDR3: TGTGCCAGCAGCTTCACCGGGAGTACCCACGAGCAGTACTTC. This chain links TRBV5-4 with TRBJ2-7; D perhaps matches TRBD2 (6 bases). The ends were cut back, 2 bases at V and 5 bases at J, with 14 bases in the middle. CDR3 size: 14 residues. Germline V gene sequence: CDR1 SGHNT, CDR2 YYREEE (reference sequence).

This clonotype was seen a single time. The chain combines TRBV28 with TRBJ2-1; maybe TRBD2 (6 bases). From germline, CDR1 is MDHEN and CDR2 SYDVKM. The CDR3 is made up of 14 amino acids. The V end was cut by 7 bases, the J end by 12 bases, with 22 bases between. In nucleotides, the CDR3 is TGTGCCAGCACCATAACTTTCTCTGCGGGGCGGCAGTTCTTC. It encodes CASTITFSAGRQFF. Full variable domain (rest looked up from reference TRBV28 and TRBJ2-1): DVKVTQSSRYLVKRTGEKVFLECVQDMDHENMFWYRQDPGLGLRLIYFSYDVKMKEKGDIPEGYSVSREKKERFSLILESASTNQTSMYLCASTITFSAGRQFFGPGTRLTVL.

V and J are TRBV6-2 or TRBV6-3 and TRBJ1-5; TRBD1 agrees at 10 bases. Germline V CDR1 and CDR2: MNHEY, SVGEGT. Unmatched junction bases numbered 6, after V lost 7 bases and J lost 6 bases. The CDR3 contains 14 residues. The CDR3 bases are TGTGCCAGCACGGACAGGGGGGCGGGTCAGCCCCAGCATTTT. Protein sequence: CASTDRGAGQPQHF.

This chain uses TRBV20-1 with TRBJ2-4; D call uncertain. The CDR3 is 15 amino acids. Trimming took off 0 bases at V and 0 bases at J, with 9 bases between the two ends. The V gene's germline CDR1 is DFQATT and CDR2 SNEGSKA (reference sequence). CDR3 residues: CSARDPRLAKNIQYF. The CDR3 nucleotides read TGCAGTGCTAGAGATCCGCGGCTAGCCAAAAACATTCAGTACTTC.

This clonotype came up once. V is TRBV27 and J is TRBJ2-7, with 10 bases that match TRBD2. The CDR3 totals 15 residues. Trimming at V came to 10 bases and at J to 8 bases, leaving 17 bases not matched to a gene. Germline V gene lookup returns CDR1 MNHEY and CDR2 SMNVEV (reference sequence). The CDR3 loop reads CATKLAGAPPAKQYF. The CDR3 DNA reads TGTGCCACCAAGCTAGCGGGAGCCCCCCCCGCTAAGCAGTACTTC.

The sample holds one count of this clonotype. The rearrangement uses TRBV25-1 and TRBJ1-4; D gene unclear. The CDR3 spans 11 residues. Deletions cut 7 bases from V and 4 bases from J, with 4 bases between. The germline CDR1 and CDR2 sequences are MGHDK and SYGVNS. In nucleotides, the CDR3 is TGTGCCAGCATCCATAATGAAAAACTGTTTTTT. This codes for CASIHNEKLFF.

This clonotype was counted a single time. This CDR3 is CASSADLSTGELFF. DNA of the CDR3: TGTGCCAGCAGCGCCGACCTATCCACCGGGGAGCTGTTTTTT. The chain recombines TRBV7-9 with TRBJ2-2; unclear D gene. Trimming removed 5 bases at V and 4 bases at J, with 11 bases between. CDR1 and CDR2 (germline): SEHNR, FQNEAQ (reference sequence). The CDR3 has 14 residues.

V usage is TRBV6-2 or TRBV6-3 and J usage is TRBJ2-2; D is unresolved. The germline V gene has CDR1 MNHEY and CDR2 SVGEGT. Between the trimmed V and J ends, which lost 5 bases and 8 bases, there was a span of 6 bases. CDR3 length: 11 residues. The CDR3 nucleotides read TGTGCCAGCAGTCAAGGAGGGGAGCTGTTTTTT. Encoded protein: CASSQGGELFF.

The CDR3 sequence is CASKGQTNTGELFF. The CDR3 bases are TGTGCCAGCAAGGGACAGACGAACACCGGGGAGCTGTTTTTT. The chain employs TRBV9 and TRBJ2-2, with TRBD1 matching 7 bases. This CDR3 region has 14 residues. Germline V gives CDR1 SGDLS, CDR2 YYNGEE. Trimming at V came to 6 bases and at J to 0 bases, leaving 2 bases not matched to a gene.

CDR3 nucleotides: TGCGCCAGCAGCCTCCTAGCGGGAGCTTCTTACGAGCAGTACTTC. It encodes CASSLLAGASYEQYF. The V call is TRBV4-3, the J call TRBJ2-7; 10 bases are a match to TRBD2. This CDR3 contains 15 residues. The junction had 7 bases not matched to a gene; V was cut back by 4 bases and J by 4 bases. Germline assignment: CDR1 LGHNA and CDR2 YSLEER.

CDR3 DNA: TGTGCCAGCAGTCGCGCAGGTATAAGAGAAAAACTGTTTTTT. Residues: CASSRAGIREKLFF. V and J are TRBV5-6 and TRBJ1-4; D is unresolved. The CDR3 totals 14 residues. Trimming stripped 5 bases from V and 8 bases from J, with 16 bases between. Germline CDR1 reads SGHDT; CDR2 reads YYEEEE.

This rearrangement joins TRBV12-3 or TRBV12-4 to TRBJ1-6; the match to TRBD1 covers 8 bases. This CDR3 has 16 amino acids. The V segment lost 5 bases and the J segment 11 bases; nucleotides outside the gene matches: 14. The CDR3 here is CASSSRQGAGDPPLHF. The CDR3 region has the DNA TGTGCCAGCAGTAGCCGCCAGGGGGCAGGGGACCCACCCCTCCACTTT.

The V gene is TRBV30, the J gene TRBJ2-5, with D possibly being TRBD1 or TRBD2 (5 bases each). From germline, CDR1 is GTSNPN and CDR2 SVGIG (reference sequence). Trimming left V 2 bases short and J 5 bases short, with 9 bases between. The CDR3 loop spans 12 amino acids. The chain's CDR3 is CAWSKGTETQYF. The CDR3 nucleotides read TGTGCCTGGAGTAAAGGGACGGAGACCCAGTACTTC.

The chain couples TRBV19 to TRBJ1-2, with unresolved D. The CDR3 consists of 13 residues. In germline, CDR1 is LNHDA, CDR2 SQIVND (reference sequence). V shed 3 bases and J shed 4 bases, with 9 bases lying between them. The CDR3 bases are TGTGCCAGTAGTATCTCGGGGTTCTATGGCTACACCTTC. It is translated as CASSISGFYGYTF.

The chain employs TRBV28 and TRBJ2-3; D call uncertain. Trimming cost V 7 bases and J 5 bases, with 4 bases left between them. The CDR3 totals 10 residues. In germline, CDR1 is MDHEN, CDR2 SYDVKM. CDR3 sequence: CASKGDTQYF. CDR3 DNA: TGTGCCAGCAAGGGAGATACGCAGTATTTT.

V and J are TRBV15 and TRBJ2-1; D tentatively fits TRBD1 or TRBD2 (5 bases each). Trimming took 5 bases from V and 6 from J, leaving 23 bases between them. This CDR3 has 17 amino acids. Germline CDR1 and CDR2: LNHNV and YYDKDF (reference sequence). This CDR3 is CATSGLLGTPGRNEQFF. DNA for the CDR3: TGTGCCACCAGCGGATTGCTCGGGACCCCCGGTCGCAATGAGCAGTTCTTC.

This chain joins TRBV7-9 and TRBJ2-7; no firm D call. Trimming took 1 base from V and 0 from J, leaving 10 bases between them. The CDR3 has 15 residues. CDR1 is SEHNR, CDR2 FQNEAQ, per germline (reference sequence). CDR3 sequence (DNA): TGTGCCAGCAGCTTAGACGAATGGTCCTCCTACGAGCAGTACTTC. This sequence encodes CASSLDEWSSYEQYF.

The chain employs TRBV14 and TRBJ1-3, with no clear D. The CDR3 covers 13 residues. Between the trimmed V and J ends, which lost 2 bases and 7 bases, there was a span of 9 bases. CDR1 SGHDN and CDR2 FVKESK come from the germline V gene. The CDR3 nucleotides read TGTGCCAGCAGCCAAAGGGAGTGGAACACCATATATTTT. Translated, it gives CASSQREWNTIYF.

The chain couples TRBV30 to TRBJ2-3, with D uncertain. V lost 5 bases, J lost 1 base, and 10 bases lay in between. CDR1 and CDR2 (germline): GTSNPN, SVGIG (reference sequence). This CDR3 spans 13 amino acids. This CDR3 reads CAWVASRTDTQYF. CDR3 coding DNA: TGTGCCTGGGTAGCTAGTCGCACAGATACGCAGTATTTT.

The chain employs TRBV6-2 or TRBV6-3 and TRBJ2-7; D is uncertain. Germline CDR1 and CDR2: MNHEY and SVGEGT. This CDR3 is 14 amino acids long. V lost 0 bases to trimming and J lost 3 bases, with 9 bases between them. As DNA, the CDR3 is TGTGCCAGCAGTTACTCGAACAGCTACTACGAGCAGTACTTC. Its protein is CASSYSNSYYEQYF.

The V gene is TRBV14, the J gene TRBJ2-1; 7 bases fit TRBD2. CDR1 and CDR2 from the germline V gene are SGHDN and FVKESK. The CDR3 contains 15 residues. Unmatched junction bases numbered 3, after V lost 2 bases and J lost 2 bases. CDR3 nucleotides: TGTGCCAGCAGCCAAATGACTAGCACCTACAATGAGCAGTTCTTC. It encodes CASSQMTSTYNEQFF.

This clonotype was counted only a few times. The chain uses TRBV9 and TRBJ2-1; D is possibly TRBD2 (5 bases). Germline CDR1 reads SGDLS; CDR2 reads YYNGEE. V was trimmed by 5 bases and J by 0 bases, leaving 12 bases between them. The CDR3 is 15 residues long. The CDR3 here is CASSLSGSSYNEQFF. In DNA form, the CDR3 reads TGTGCCAGCAGTCTAAGCGGTAGCTCCTACAATGAGCAGTTCTTC.